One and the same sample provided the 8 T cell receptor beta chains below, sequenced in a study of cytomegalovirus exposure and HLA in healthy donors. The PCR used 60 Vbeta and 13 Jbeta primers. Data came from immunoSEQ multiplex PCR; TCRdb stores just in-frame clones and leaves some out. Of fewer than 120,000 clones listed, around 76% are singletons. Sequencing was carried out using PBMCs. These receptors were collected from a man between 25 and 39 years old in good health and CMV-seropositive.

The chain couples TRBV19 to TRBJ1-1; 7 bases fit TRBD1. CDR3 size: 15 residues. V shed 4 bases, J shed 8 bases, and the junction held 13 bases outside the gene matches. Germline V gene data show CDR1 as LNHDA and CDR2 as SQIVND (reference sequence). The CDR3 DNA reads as TGTGCCAGTAGTACACGACAGGGAAAATGGGGAGAAGCTTTCTTT. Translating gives CASSTRQGKWGEAFF.

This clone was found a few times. In nucleotides, the CDR3 is TGTGCCAGCAGTCGACCAGGGGGTCAGCCCCAGCATTTT. Amino acids: CASSRPGGQPQHF. The V and J genes are TRBV6-6 and TRBJ1-5, with TRBD1 matching 7 bases. V gave up 5 bases and J gave up 6 bases; unmatched junction bases: 4. CDR3 length: 13 amino acids. CDR1 MNHNY and CDR2 SVGAGI come from the germline V gene (reference sequence).

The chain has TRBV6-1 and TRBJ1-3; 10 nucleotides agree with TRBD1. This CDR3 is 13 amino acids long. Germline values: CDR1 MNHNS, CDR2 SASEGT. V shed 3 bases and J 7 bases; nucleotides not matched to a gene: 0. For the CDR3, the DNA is TGTGCCAGCAGTGAGGGACAGGGGAACACCATATATTTT. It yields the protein CASSEGQGNTIYF.

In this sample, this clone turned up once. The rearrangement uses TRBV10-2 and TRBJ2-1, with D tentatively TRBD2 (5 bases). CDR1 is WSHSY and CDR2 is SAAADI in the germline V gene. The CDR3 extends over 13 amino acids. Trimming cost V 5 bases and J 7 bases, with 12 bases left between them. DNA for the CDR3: TGCGCCAGCAGTCCTAGCTCTAGGAATGAGCAGTTCTTC. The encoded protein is CASSPSSRNEQFF.

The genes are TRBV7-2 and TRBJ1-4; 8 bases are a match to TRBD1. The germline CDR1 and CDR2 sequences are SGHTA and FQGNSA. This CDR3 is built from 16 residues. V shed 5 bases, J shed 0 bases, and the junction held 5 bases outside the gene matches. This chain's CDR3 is CASSRLGQATNEKLFF. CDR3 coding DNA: TGTGCCAGCAGCCGCTTGGGACAGGCAACTAATGAAAAACTGTTTTTT. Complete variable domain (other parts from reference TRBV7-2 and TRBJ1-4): GAGVSQSPSNKVTEKGKDVELRCDPISGHTALYWYRQSLGQGLEFLIYFQGNSAPDKSGLPSDRFSAERTGGSVSTLTIQRTQQEDSAVYLCASSRLGQATNEKLFFGSGTQLSVL.

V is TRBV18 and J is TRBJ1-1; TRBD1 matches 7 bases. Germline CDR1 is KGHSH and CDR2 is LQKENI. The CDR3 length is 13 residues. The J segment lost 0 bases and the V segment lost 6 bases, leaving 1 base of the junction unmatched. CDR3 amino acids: CASSTGLNTEAFF. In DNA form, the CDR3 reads TGTGCCAGCTCGACAGGGTTGAACACTGAAGCTTTCTTT.

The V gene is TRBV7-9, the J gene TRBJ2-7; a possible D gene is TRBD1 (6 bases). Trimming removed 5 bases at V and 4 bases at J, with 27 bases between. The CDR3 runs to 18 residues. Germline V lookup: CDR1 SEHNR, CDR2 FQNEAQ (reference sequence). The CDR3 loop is CASSPRVTDRRFVYEQYF. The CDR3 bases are TGTGCCAGCAGCCCAAGGGTCACAGACAGGCGTTTTGTTTACGAGCAGTACTTC.

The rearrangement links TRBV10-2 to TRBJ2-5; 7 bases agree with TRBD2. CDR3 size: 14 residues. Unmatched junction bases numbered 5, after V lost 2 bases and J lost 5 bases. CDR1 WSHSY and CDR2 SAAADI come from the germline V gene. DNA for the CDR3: TGCGCCAGCAGTGAGCGGACTAGTGGGGAGACCCAGTACTTC. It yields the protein CASSERTSGETQYF.